This T cell receptor (beta chain) stems from a study of patients and donors after allogeneic stem cell transplantation. The CDR3 has 16 residues. Trimming cost V 6 bases and J 7 bases; bases outside gene matches: 10. Per the germline V gene, CDR1 is MNHNS and CDR2 is SASEGT. There are a few counts of this clonotype. TCRdb itself ran the RT-PCR reads through MiXCR, one entry per CDR3 protein. Among roughly 940,000 distinct CDR3 sequences listed, 18% were seen once. This clonotype originated in a human donor who was either an allogeneic HSCT recipient or a stem cell or donor lymphocyte infusion donor (not recorded which). It is not recorded whose cells these are; they may come from a transplant donor. The V gene is TRBV6-1, the J gene TRBJ1-6; 9 nucleotides align to TRBD1. The material sequenced was blood, either unsorted or a sorted T cell fraction (not recorded which). The CDR3 DNA sequence: TGTGCCAGCAGGGTCCGGGACAGGGTAGGGAATTCACCCCTCCACTTT. It is translated as CASRVRDRVGNSPLHF.